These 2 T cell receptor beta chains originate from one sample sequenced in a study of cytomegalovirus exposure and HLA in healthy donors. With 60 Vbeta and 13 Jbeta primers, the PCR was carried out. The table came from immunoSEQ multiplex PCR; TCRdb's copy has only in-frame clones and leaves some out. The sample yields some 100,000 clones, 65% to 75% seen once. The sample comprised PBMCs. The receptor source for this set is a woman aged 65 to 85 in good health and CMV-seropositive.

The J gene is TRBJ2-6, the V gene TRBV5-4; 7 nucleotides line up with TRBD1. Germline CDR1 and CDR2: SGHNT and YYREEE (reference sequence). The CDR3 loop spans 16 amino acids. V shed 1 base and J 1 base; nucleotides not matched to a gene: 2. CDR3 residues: CASSLNRGSGANVLTF. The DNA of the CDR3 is TGTGCCAGCAGCTTGAACAGGGGATCTGGGGCCAACGTCCTGACTTTC.

The DNA for the CDR3 is TGTGCCAGCAGCTCACAGGGTAATGAGCAGTTCTTC. This translates into CASSSQGNEQFF. V usage is TRBV7-3 and J usage is TRBJ2-1; a possible D gene is TRBD1 (6 bases). Trimming took 4 bases from V and 7 from J, leaving 8 bases between them. The CDR3 has 12 amino acids. The germline V gene encodes CDR1 SGHTA and CDR2 FQGTGA.